This is a list of T cell receptor beta chains from one sample in a study of blood T cell repertoires in COVID-19. Sequencing was performed with immunoSEQ multiplex PCR; in TCRdb, only in-frame clones are kept and a portion is missing. The data contain a few hundred thousand clones, 85% to 90% of them singletons. Material for sequencing was PBMCs or T cells enriched from blood (not recorded which). Every receptor here comes from a woman aged 18-29 years who had recovered from COVID-19. Both conserved end residues are part of each CDR3. The D gene is left open where the match is weak. Clone size appears in some rows only: once, few, many, or a class for an expanded clone.

.,TRBJ2-5,TRBV4-1,.,CASSQLRNRVLSAETQYF,TGCGCCAGCAGCCAACTCAGGAACAGGGTTCTGTCGGCTGAGACCCAGTACTTC
TRBD1,TRBJ2-3,TRBV30,.,CAWRKGQGTDTQYF,TGTGCCTGGAGAAAGGGACAGGGCACAGATACGCAGTATTTT
TRBD1,TRBJ1-2,TRBV19,.,CASSIPGQGFSYGYTF,TGTGCCAGTAGTATTCCGGGACAGGGGTTTTCGTATGGCTACACCTTC
TRBD1,TRBJ2-1,TRBV7-9,.,CASSLWTGMASYNEQFF,TGTGCCAGCAGCTTATGGACAGGGATGGCCTCCTACAATGAGCAGTTCTTC
TRBD1,TRBJ2-1,TRBV29-1,.,CSADRGDAYNEQFF,TGCAGCGCAGACAGGGGGGACGCCTACAATGAGCAGTTCTTC
.,TRBJ2-3,TRBV20-1,.,CSASSSTGFTDTQYF,TGCAGTGCTAGTAGTTCGACGGGGTTCACAGATACGCAGTATTTT
TRBD1,TRBJ1-2,TRBV3-1/TRBV3-2,.,CASSPFGQGLYGYTF,TGTGCCAGCAGCCCTTTCGGACAGGGCCTCTATGGCTACACCTTC
.,TRBJ1-2,TRBV27,.,CASSPQGPSYGYTF,TGTGCCAGCAGTCCACAGGGACCTTCCTATGGCTACACCTTC
TRBD2,TRBJ2-5,TRBV13,.,CASSLSPITSVTQYF,TGTGCCAGCAGCTTATCTCCCATAACTAGCGTAACCCAGTACTTC
.,TRBJ1-1,TRBV6-5,.,CASSLGTSTTEAFF,TGTGCCAGCAGCCTGGGGACTTCTACTACTGAAGCTTTCTTT
TRBD1,TRBJ1-5,TRBV19,few,CASSIWDRGDQPQHF,TGTGCCAGTAGTATCTGGGACAGGGGTGATCAGCCCCAGCATTTT
.,TRBJ2-3,TRBV15,.,CATGGGAFSDTQYF,TGTGCCACCGGAGGGGGGGCCTTCTCAGATACGCAGTATTTT
TRBD1,TRBJ1-6,TRBV9,few,CASSVATYRGFYNSPLHF,TGTGCCAGCAGCGTAGCTACGTACAGGGGGTTCTATAATTCACCCCTCCACTTT
TRBD1,TRBJ2-2,TRBV6-5,once,CASTRGTGSTGELFF,TGTGCCAGCACCCGAGGGACAGGGTCCACCGGGGAGCTGTTTTTT
.,TRBJ1-5,TRBV28,.,CASSLVQTNSNQPQHF,TGTGCCAGCAGTTTAGTACAGACTAATAGCAATCAGCCCCAGCATTTT
TRBD1,TRBJ2-2,TRBV7-6,.,CASSLTQGAEGELFF,TGTGCCAGCAGCTTGACCCAGGGGGCAGAAGGGGAGCTGTTTTTT
TRBD2,TRBJ2-7,TRBV7-2,.,CASSLGGGRTYEQYF,TGTGCCAGCAGCTTAGGCGGGGGGCGAACCTACGAGCAGTACTTC
TRBD1,TRBJ1-2,TRBV10-1,.,CASRGETGGGGYTF,TGCGCCAGCAGAGGGGAGACAGGGGGCGGTGGCTACACCTTC
TRBD1,TRBJ1-1,TRBV5-1,.,CASRQGALMYTEAFF,TGCGCCAGCAGACAGGGGGCGCTTATGTACACTGAAGCTTTCTTT
TRBD1,TRBJ1-3,TRBV19,.,CASSGPGTGNFGNTIYF,TGTGCCAGTAGTGGACCCGGGACAGGGAACTTTGGAAACACCATATATTTT
TRBD1,TRBJ1-2,TRBV2,.,CASTERETGWYGYTF,TGTGCCAGCACCGAACGTGAGACAGGGTGGTATGGCTACACCTTC
TRBD1,TRBJ1-1,TRBV2,.,CARRDRARAEAFF,TGTGCCAGACGGGACAGGGCTAGGGCTGAAGCTTTCTTT
TRBD1,TRBJ2-7,TRBV28,.,CASSTRQGAVDEQYF,TGTGCCAGCAGTACCCGACAGGGGGCTGTGGACGAGCAGTACTTC
TRBD2,TRBJ2-7,TRBV28,.,CASSSLAGGFYEQYF,TGTGCCAGCAGTTCCCTAGCGGGAGGTTTCTACGAGCAGTACTTC
.,TRBJ2-3,TRBV5-1,.,CASSLGLQGTDTQYF,TGCGCCAGCAGCTTGGGTTTACAGGGCACAGATACGCAGTATTTT
.,TRBJ1-3,TRBV27,.,CASSLSGGSGNTIYF,TGTGCCAGCAGTTTGTCCGGGGGTTCTGGAAACACCATATATTTT
TRBD1,TRBJ2-7,TRBV6-5,.,CASSYIKQGSEQYF,TGTGCCAGCAGTTATATCAAACAGGGGAGCGAGCAGTACTTC
.,TRBJ2-7,TRBV18,.,CASSPGRAGYEQYF,TGTGCCAGCTCACCAGGGCGTGCGGGCTACGAGCAGTACTTC
.,TRBJ2-2,TRBV7-3,.,CASSEQIHGELFF,TGTGCCAGCAGCGAACAGATCCACGGGGAGCTGTTTTTT
TRBD1,TRBJ1-4,TRBV3-1/TRBV3-2,.,CASSYRGGTNEKLFF,TGTGCCAGCAGCTACAGGGGCGGGACTAATGAAAAACTGTTTTTT
.,TRBJ2-7,TRBV6-5,.,CASRNGGYEQYF,TGTGCCAGCAGAAACGGCGGGTACGAGCAGTACTTC
.,TRBJ1-1,TRBV5-4,.,CATRFRGGRVGGGEAFF,TGTGCCACGCGCTTCCGGGGGGGGCGCGTGGGCGGCGGTGAAGCTTTCTTT
.,TRBJ1-1,TRBV4-1,.,CASSRPVGSNTEAFF,TGCGCCAGCAGCCGTCCGGTGGGCTCGAACACTGAAGCTTTCTTT
.,TRBJ2-5,TRBV6-1,.,CASSDYTGKETQYF,TGTGCCAGCAGTGATTATACAGGGAAAGAGACCCAGTACTTC
.,TRBJ2-7,TRBV7-9,.,CASSLRQSQSSYEQYF,TGTGCCAGCAGCCTTCGACAGTCCCAGAGCTCCTACGAGCAGTACTTC
.,TRBJ1-1,TRBV19,.,CASSQFSGRANTEAFF,TGTGCCAGTAGTCAATTTAGTGGGAGGGCGAACACTGAAGCTTTCTTT
TRBD1,TRBJ2-7,TRBV6-5,few,CASSLAGRGHEQYF,TGTGCCAGCAGTTTGGCGGGCAGGGGGCACGAGCAGTACTTC
TRBD1,TRBJ1-5,TRBV27,.,CASSSTGGNQPQHF,TGTGCCAGCAGTTCCACAGGGGGCAATCAGCCCCAGCATTTT
.,TRBJ1-5,TRBV7-8,few,CASSLDSGNNQPQHF,TGTGCCAGCAGCTTAGACTCAGGGAACAATCAGCCCCAGCATTTT
.,TRBJ1-3,TRBV19,.,CASSADSGNTIYF,TGTGCCAGTAGCGCGGACTCTGGAAACACCATATATTTT
TRBD2,TRBJ2-7,TRBV4-1,.,CASSPSSSGASEQYF,TGCGCCAGCAGCCCATCGAGTAGCGGGGCCTCCGAGCAGTACTTC
TRBD1,TRBJ2-7,TRBV9,.,CASSAGTGTHEQYF,TGTGCCAGCAGCGCCGGGACAGGGACGCACGAGCAGTACTTC
.,TRBJ2-1,TRBV7-8,once,CASSRQGNIYNEQFF,TGTGCCAGCAGTCGTCAGGGGAATATCTACAATGAGCAGTTCTTC
TRBD2,TRBJ2-7,TRBV27,few,CASSLFSGSGKGYEQYF,TGTGCCAGCAGTTTATTTTCGGGTAGCGGGAAAGGGTACGAGCAGTACTTC
.,TRBJ1-1,TRBV6-5,.,CASREGKTEAFF,TGTGCCAGCAGGGAGGGGAAGACTGAAGCTTTCTTT
TRBD1,TRBJ1-2,TRBV28,.,CASSLGDRGHYGYTF,TGTGCCAGCAGCCTAGGGGACAGGGGGCACTATGGCTACACCTTC
TRBD1,TRBJ2-7,TRBV27,.,CASSVQGTGYDEQYF,TGTGCCAGCAGTGTGCAAGGGACAGGGTACGACGAGCAGTACTTC
.,TRBJ2-6,TRBV6-5,.,CASSYRSGANVLTF,TGTGCCAGCAGTTACCGCTCTGGGGCCAACGTCCTGACTTTC